Below are 11 T cell receptor beta chains sequenced from a single sample in a study of shared clonotypes between healthy human individuals. Sequenced by immunoSEQ multiplex PCR; TCRdb stores in-frame clones only, minus some. The table has about 600,000 clones, about 97% seen once. The sample comprised naive CD4+ T cells sorted from blood. Stated subset: CD45RA+ positively selected. The origin of the receptors is a woman between 25 and 40 years old in good health.

The chain recombines TRBV21-1 with TRBJ2-1; TRBD1 is the table's D call, not checked against the DNA. TRBV21-1 is tagged as a pseudogene. This CDR3 is built from 15 residues. The CDR3 bases are TGTGCCAGCATCCTAACAGGGTACTCCTACAATGAGCAGTTCTTC. The encoded protein is CASILTGYSYNEQFF.

CDR3 nucleotide sequence: TGTGCCAGCAGCTCAAAAAAGGACACTGAAGCTTTCTTT. Protein product: CASSSKKDTEAFF. V usage is TRBV7-9 and J usage is TRBJ1-1; D unresolved. V shed 4 bases and J shed 3 bases, with 9 bases lying between them. This CDR3 is 13 amino acids long. Germline assignment: CDR1 SEHNR and CDR2 FQNEAQ (reference sequence).

The rearrangement links TRBV5-1 to TRBJ1-6; D gene unclear. Trimming took 5 bases from V and 6 from J, leaving 9 bases between them. From germline, CDR1 is SGHRS and CDR2 YFSETQ. CDR3 size: 13 residues. The CDR3 region is CASREVSNSPLHF. CDR3 nucleotides: TGCGCCAGCAGAGAAGTCAGTAATTCACCCCTCCACTTT.

The DNA of the CDR3 is TGTGCCAGCAGCTTGGTTGGCGGGATAGAGATAGTCTACGAGCAGTACTTC. Encoded protein: CASSLVGGIEIVYEQYF. V gene TRBV5-5 combines with J gene TRBJ2-7; possible D gene TRBD2, 6 bases. Looked up from germline, CDR1 is SGHKS and CDR2 is YYEKEE (reference sequence). CDR3 length equals 17 residues. Trimming cost V 0 bases and J 3 bases, with 19 bases left between them.

The rearrangement links TRBV2 to TRBJ2-5; the D is unclear. Germline-derived CDR1 and CDR2 are SNHLY and FYNNEI. This CDR3 spans 13 amino acids. Trimming left V 6 bases short and J 1 base short, with 9 bases between. CDR3: CASRGSVQETQYF. The CDR3 DNA follows: TGTGCCAGCAGGGGCAGCGTCCAAGAGACCCAGTACTTC.

This clone appeared once. The V and J genes are TRBV27 and TRBJ2-4; D may be TRBD1 or TRBD2 (5 bases each). The germline gives CDR1 MNHEY, CDR2 SMNVEV (reference sequence). This CDR3 contains 15 residues. Trimming took 3 bases from V and 0 from J, leaving 9 bases between them. CDR3 sequence (DNA): TGTGCCAGCAGTTTTGGGGGAATAGCCAAAAACATTCAGTACTTC. Translating gives CASSFGGIAKNIQYF.

The rearrangement links TRBV9 to TRBJ2-3, with TRBD1 matching 7 bases. Per the germline V gene, CDR1 is SGDLS and CDR2 is YYNGEE. This CDR3 spans 15 amino acids. Trimming took 4 bases from V and 2 from J; bases not matched to a gene: 7. The DNA for the CDR3 is TGTGCCAGCAGCTCTCGACAGGGCTCCACAGATACGCAGTATTTT. Protein: CASSSRQGSTDTQYF.

In the case of this clone: The sample has other DNA sequences that encode this CDR3 too. The chain has TRBV18 and TRBJ2-7; either TRBD1 or TRBD2 may supply D (6 bases each). CDR1 and CDR2 from the germline V gene are KGHSH and LQKENI. Trimming took off 0 bases at V and 1 base at J, with 10 bases between the two ends. This CDR3 has 15 amino acids. CDR3 DNA: TGTGCCAGCTCACCACCGGGGGGCAGTTCCTACGAGCAGTACTTC. It encodes CASSPPGGSSYEQYF.

This sequence joins TRBV18 and TRBJ2-1; the match to TRBD2 covers 8 bases. Germline V gene sequence: CDR1 KGHSH, CDR2 LQKENI. The CDR3 is made up of 15 amino acids. Trimming took 2 bases from V and 7 from J; bases not matched to a gene: 7. The CDR3 loop reads CASSPAGGAGNEQFF. The CDR3 nucleotides read TGTGCCAGCTCACCAGCGGGAGGTGCGGGTAATGAGCAGTTCTTC.

CDR3 DNA sequence: TGTGCCAGCAACCGGATCGCCGGGACAACGAACACCGGGGAGCTGTTTTTT. Translated, it gives CASNRIAGTTNTGELFF. The J gene is TRBJ2-2, the V gene TRBV5-6; possibly TRBD1 for D (6 bases). The V and J ends lost 6 bases and 0 bases respectively, with 18 bases between them. This CDR3 region has 17 residues. CDR1 is SGHDT and CDR2 is YYEEEE in the germline V gene.

The rearrangement uses TRBV28 and TRBJ2-7; 9 bases line up with TRBD1. V lost 2 bases and J lost 5; bases outside the gene matches: 7. Germline V gene lookup returns CDR1 MDHEN and CDR2 SYDVKM. This CDR3 comprises 15 residues. CDR3 in amino acids: CASSLGGTGYNEQYF. The DNA for the CDR3 is TGTGCCAGCAGTTTAGGCGGGACAGGGTACAACGAGCAGTACTTC.